One sample yielded the 28 T cell receptor beta chains listed below, sequenced in a study of siplizumab effects on memory and regulatory T cells (dated 2019 in TCRdb). The library relied on the immunoSEQ multiplex PCR assay. This is the immuneACCESS table as TCRdb keeps it, with only in-frame sequences that have V and J called. A part of the clones is gone; compared with another copy, unresolved V genes explain less than half, and the rest is unexplained. In this sample the table shows tens of thousands of clones, about 90% of which occur a single time. About 0.25% of the sample is taken by the ten largest. The sequenced material came from naive CD4+ T cells sorted from blood. The cell subset or site label for this specimen denotes: unstimulated naive T cells. These receptors were obtained from a human donor in good health.

This clone was seen only once. CDR3 loop: CASSRGTGDTTGELFF. Here the CDR3 DNA reads TGCGCCAGCAGCCGGGGGACAGGGGATACCACCGGGGAGCTGTTTTTT. The chain links TRBV5-1 to TRBJ2-2, with 10 bases aligning to TRBD1. V lost 4 bases to trimming and J lost 4 bases; unmatched junction nucleotides: 7. The CDR3 length is 16 residues. In germline, CDR1 is SGHRS, CDR2 YFSETQ.

V is TRBV6-1 and J is TRBJ1-1, with unresolved D. The CDR3 consists of 15 residues. Between the trimmed V and J ends, which lost 10 bases and 0 bases, there was a span of 18 bases. Germline V gene sequence: CDR1 MNHNS, CDR2 SASEGT. The CDR3 DNA reads TGTGCCACTGTCGGTGTCAGGATGTTGAACACTGAAGCTTTCTTT. The encoded protein is CATVGVRMLNTEAFF.

The chain combines TRBV9 with TRBJ2-5; 10 bases match TRBD1. Trimming removed 0 bases from V and 1 base from J; junction bases left unmatched: 6. The CDR3 loop spans 17 amino acids. The germline gives CDR1 SGDLS, CDR2 YYNGEE. CDR3 residues: CASSVAIRTGGQETQYF. The DNA of the CDR3 is TGTGCCAGCAGCGTAGCTATAAGGACAGGGGGCCAAGAGACCCAGTACTTC.

The V gene is TRBV27, the J gene TRBJ2-1; no firm D call. Between the trimmed V and J ends, which lost 5 bases and 0 bases, there was a span of 11 bases. CDR1 and CDR2 (germline): MNHEY, SMNVEV (reference sequence). This CDR3 contains 15 residues. The CDR3 DNA reads TGTGCCAGCAGTAAAATACCCAGCTCCTACAATGAGCAGTTCTTC. Translation gives CASSKIPSSYNEQFF.

The chain links TRBV2 to TRBJ2-5; 9 bases agree with TRBD2. The germline CDR1 and CDR2 sequences are SNHLY and FYNNEI. This CDR3 is built from 15 residues. With 2 bases clipped from V and 2 bases from J, the junction kept 3 bases outside the gene matches. The CDR3 DNA reads as TGTGCCAGCAGTGAAATGCTAGCGGGGCAAGAGACCCAGTACTTC. It is translated as CASSEMLAGQETQYF.

The genes are TRBV4-1 and TRBJ2-2; D gene ambiguous. The CDR3 runs 14 residues. CDR1 MGHRA and CDR2 YSYEKL come from the germline V gene. Trimming cost V 1 base and J 8 bases, with 11 bases left between them. The CDR3 region is CASSQVSQVGELFF. Here the CDR3 DNA reads TGCGCCAGCAGCCAAGTCTCGCAGGTGGGGGAGCTGTTTTTT.

The chain uses TRBV4-1 and TRBJ1-1, with D uncertain. Germline CDR1 MGHRA, CDR2 YSYEKL. This CDR3 has 16 amino acids. V lost 1 base, J lost 2 bases, and 14 bases lay in between. The CDR3 sequence is CASSQVVRTDNTEAFF. The DNA of the CDR3 is TGCGCCAGCAGCCAAGTTGTCCGAACGGATAACACTGAAGCTTTCTTT.

The chain employs TRBV7-3 and TRBJ2-1; 7 bases agree with TRBD1. The length of the CDR3 is 17 residues. V shed 5 bases, J shed 6 bases, and the junction held 16 bases outside the gene matches. CDR1 and CDR2 (germline): SGHTA, FQGTGA. The CDR3 loop reads CASSPRQRQGLRNEQFF. CDR3 sequence (DNA): TGTGCCAGCAGCCCTAGACAGCGACAGGGTCTACGCAATGAGCAGTTCTTC.

The rearrangement uses TRBV30 and TRBJ2-1; 12 nucleotides match TRBD2. In germline, CDR1 is GTSNPN, CDR2 SVGIG (reference sequence). After removal of 3 bases from V and 3 bases from J, the junction contained 0 bases not matched to a gene. The CDR3 length is 14 residues. In DNA, the CDR3 is TGTGCCTGGAGGACTAGCGGGAGCTACAATGAGCAGTTCTTC. This translates into CAWRTSGSYNEQFF.

The chain is built from TRBV5-4 and TRBJ2-1; 8 bases are a match to TRBD2. Unmatched junction bases numbered 12, after V lost 1 base and J lost 6 bases. The CDR3 runs to 17 residues. The germline V gene encodes CDR1 SGHNT and CDR2 YYREEE (reference sequence). CDR3 residues: CASSLPPGLEGGNEQFF. The CDR3 DNA sequence: TGTGCCAGCAGCTTGCCCCCGGGACTAGAAGGGGGCAATGAGCAGTTCTTC.

This chain joins TRBV6-6 and TRBJ1-3, with 7 bases lining up with TRBD1. Per the germline V gene, CDR1 is MNHNY and CDR2 is SVGAGI (reference sequence). CDR3 length: 15 amino acids. Unmatched junction bases numbered 7, after V lost 6 bases and J lost 2 bases. CDR3 residues: CASSQGGQAGNTIYF. The CDR3 nucleotides read TGTGCCAGCAGCCAGGGGGGGCAGGCTGGAAACACCATATATTTT.

This chain joins TRBV4-2 and TRBJ1-2; 9 nucleotides line up with TRBD1. This CDR3 contains 14 residues. With V trimmed by 1 base and J by 8 bases, 5 bases remained unmatched. Germline lookup yields CDR1 LGHNA and CDR2 YNFKEQ. Here the CDR3 DNA reads TGTGCCAGCAGCCAAGTTGGGACAGGGCAGGGCTACACCTTC. As protein: CASSQVGTGQGYTF.

The count of this clone is one. The CDR3 is CASSPEGARALGTEAFF. Written as DNA, the CDR3 is TGTGCCAGCAGTCCAGAGGGGGCCCGGGCCCTGGGAACTGAAGCTTTCTTT. The rearrangement joins TRBV27 to TRBJ1-1, with 7 bases identical to TRBD1. The germline CDR1 and CDR2 sequences are MNHEY and SMNVEV (reference sequence). The CDR3 has 17 amino acids. The junction had 17 bases not matched to a gene; V was cut back by 5 bases and J by 5 bases.

Only a few counts were recorded for this clone. This rearrangement joins TRBV2 to TRBJ1-5; D is undetermined. V dropped 7 bases and J dropped 2 bases, with 9 bases sitting between them. CDR3 length equals 13 residues. Per germline, CDR1 SNHLY and CDR2 FYNNEI. CDR3 sequence: CASTPEGNQPQHF. The CDR3 DNA reads TGTGCCAGCACACCCGAGGGCAATCAGCCCCAGCATTTT.

This sequence joins TRBV2 and TRBJ1-5; 8 nucleotides match TRBD1. The CDR3 spans 15 residues. Germline CDR1 SNHLY, CDR2 FYNNEI. V dropped 7 bases and J dropped 2; count of bases not matched to a gene: 7. CDR3 in DNA: TGTGCCAGCACCGGGGACAGGTCGCGCAATCAGCCCCAGCATTTT. Its translation is CASTGDRSRNQPQHF. Full variable domain (remainder filled in from reference TRBV2 and TRBJ1-5): EPEVTQTPSHQVTQMGQEVILRCVPISNHLYFYWYRQILGQKVEFLVSFYNNEISEKSEIFDDQFSVERPDGSNFTLKIRSTKLEDSAMYFCASTGDRSRNQPQHFGDGTRLSIL.

V gene TRBV6-5 combines with J gene TRBJ1-2; weak D call: TRBD1 (5 bases). Germline loops: CDR1 MNHEY, CDR2 SVGAGI. CDR3 length: 13 residues. Deletions cut 8 bases from V and 2 bases from J, with 12 bases between. The CDR3 DNA is TGTGCCAGCTCGACGGGGGACAACTATGGCTACACCTTC. The encoded protein is CASSTGDNYGYTF.

This chain joins TRBV5-6 and TRBJ2-7; TRBD2 agrees at 14 bases. This CDR3 is built from 16 residues. Trimming at V came to 5 bases and at J to 1 base, leaving 5 bases not matched to a gene. Germline CDR1 reads SGHDT; CDR2 reads YYEEEE. The chain's CDR3 is CASRAGTSGRSYEQYF. The CDR3, as DNA: TGTGCCAGCAGAGCCGGGACTAGCGGGAGATCCTACGAGCAGTACTTC.

This chain uses TRBV5-1 with TRBJ1-1; D not certain. The germline V and J ends were trimmed by 1 base and 5 bases, with 9 bases remaining between them. This CDR3 comprises 13 residues. In germline, CDR1 is SGHRS, CDR2 YFSETQ. This CDR3 is CASSLSMETEAFF. CDR3 coding DNA: TGCGCCAGCAGCTTGAGTATGGAAACTGAAGCTTTCTTT.

The genes are TRBV30 and TRBJ2-5; the D gene could be TRBD1 or TRBD2 (5 bases each). The CDR3 consists of 15 residues. CDR1 is GTSNPN, CDR2 SVGIG, per germline (reference sequence). Trimming removed 2 bases from V and 4 bases from J, with 17 bases in between. The CDR3 region has the DNA TGTGCCTGGAGTCGTTTCCCGGGACGCGCAGAGACCCAGTACTTC. It specifies CAWSRFPGRAETQYF.

This sequence joins TRBV4-1 and TRBJ2-7; TRBD1 matches 7 bases. The CDR3 runs to 14 residues. The V gene's germline CDR1 is MGHRA and CDR2 YSYEKL. The V segment lost 2 bases and the J segment 4 bases; nucleotides outside the gene matches: 5. The CDR3 coding sequence is TGCGCCAGCAGCCAACTACAGGGGCAGTACGAGCAGTACTTC. Translated: CASSQLQGQYEQYF.

The J gene is TRBJ2-5, the V gene TRBV7-6; no firm D call. This CDR3 comprises 14 residues. V lost 0 bases and J lost 1, with 6 bases in between. Germline V gives CDR1 SGHVS, CDR2 FNYEAQ. The CDR3 sequence is CASSLAAPQETQYF. As DNA, the CDR3 is TGTGCCAGCAGCTTAGCGGCTCCCCAAGAGACCCAGTACTTC.

The chain has TRBV21-1 and TRBJ2-5; TRBD1 is the table's D call, not checked against the DNA. TRBV21-1 is a known pseudogene. This CDR3 spans 16 amino acids. The CDR3 spells CASSKGDSFFLETQYF. The CDR3 bases are TGTGCCAGCAGCAAGGGGGACAGCTTCTTTCTGGAGACCCAGTACTTC.

J is TRBJ2-3 and V is TRBV6-4, with D possibly TRBD2 on 7 matching bases. Germline V lookup: CDR1 MRHNA, CDR2 SNTAGT. The CDR3 covers 15 residues. V was trimmed by 1 base and J by 5 bases, leaving 13 bases between them. The chain's CDR3 is CASSDLGGAVDTQYF. Written as DNA, the CDR3 is TGTGCCAGCAGTGACTTAGGGGGGGCGGTAGATACGCAGTATTTT.

This sequence joins TRBV5-1 and TRBJ2-7; unclear D gene. Germline CDR1 SGHRS, CDR2 YFSETQ. CDR3 length equals 14 residues. Deletions cut 4 bases from V and 5 bases from J, with 16 bases between. CDR3 residues: CASSPGFRRHEQYF. The CDR3 bases are TGCGCCAGCAGCCCTGGGTTTAGGCGCCACGAGCAGTACTTC.

The chain has TRBV7-2 and TRBJ2-5; 9 nucleotides agree with TRBD1. After removal of 5 bases from V and 4 bases from J, the junction contained 5 bases not matched to a gene. CDR1 is SGHTA and CDR2 is FQGNSA in the germline V gene. CDR3 length equals 14 residues. CDR3 sequence (DNA): TGTGCCAGCAGCCACGGGACAGGGAGAGAGACCCAGTACTTC. Translation: CASSHGTGRETQYF.

The chain links TRBV5-6 to TRBJ1-5; 7 bases are a match to TRBD1. The germline CDR1 and CDR2 sequences are SGHDT and YYEEEE. CDR3 length: 14 amino acids. The V gene end was trimmed by 2 bases and the J gene end by 6 bases; junction bases not matched to a gene: 5. CDR3 amino acids: CASSFTGEGQPQHF. Written as DNA, the CDR3 is TGTGCCAGCAGCTTTACAGGGGAAGGTCAGCCCCAGCATTTT.

This chain joins TRBV5-1 and TRBJ1-5; D not resolved. Trimming took 0 bases from V and 6 from J, leaving 7 bases between them. The CDR3 contains 13 residues. Germline CDR1 SGHRS, CDR2 YFSETQ. CDR3 amino acids: CASSLGETQPQHF. As DNA, the CDR3 is TGCGCCAGCAGCTTGGGGGAGACTCAGCCCCAGCATTTT.

This rearrangement joins TRBV5-4 to TRBJ2-1, with D possibly being TRBD2 (5 bases). V was cut by 5 bases and J by 3 bases, with 12 bases left in between. The V gene's germline CDR1 is SGHNT and CDR2 YYREEE (reference sequence). The CDR3 loop spans 14 amino acids. The CDR3 region is CASSTLSDYNEQFF. DNA of the CDR3: TGTGCCAGCAGTACCCTTAGCGACTACAATGAGCAGTTCTTC.